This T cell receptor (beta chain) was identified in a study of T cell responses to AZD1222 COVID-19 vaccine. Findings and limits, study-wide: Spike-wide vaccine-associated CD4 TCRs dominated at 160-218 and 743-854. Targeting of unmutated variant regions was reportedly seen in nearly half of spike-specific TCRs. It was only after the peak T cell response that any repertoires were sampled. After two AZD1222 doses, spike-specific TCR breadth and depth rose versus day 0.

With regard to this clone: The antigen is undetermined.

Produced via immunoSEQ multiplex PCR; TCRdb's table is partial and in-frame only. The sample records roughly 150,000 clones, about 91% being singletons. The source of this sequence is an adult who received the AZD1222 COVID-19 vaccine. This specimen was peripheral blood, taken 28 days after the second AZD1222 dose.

CDR3 nucleotide sequence: TGCGCCAGCAGCCAAGTTTACGGGGGGCTGAGCAATCAGCCCCAGCATTTT. Translated, it gives CASSQVYGGLSNQPQHF. The rearrangement links TRBV4-1 to TRBJ1-5, with D tentatively TRBD1 (6 bases). Germline V gives CDR1 MGHRA, CDR2 YSYEKL. The CDR3 is made up of 17 amino acids. With 1 base removed from V and 1 base from J, the gap between germline ends came to 14 bases.